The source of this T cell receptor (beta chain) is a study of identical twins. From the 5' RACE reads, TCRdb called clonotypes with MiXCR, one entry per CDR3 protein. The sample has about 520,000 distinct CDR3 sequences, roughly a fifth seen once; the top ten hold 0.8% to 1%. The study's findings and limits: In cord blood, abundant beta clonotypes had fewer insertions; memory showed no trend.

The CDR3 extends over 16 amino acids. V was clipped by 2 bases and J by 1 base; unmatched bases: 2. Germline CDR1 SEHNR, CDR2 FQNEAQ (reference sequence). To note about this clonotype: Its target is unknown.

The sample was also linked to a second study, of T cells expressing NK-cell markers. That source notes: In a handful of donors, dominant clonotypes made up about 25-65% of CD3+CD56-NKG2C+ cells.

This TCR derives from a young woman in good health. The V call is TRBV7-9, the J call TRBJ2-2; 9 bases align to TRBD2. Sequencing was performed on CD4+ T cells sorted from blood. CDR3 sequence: CASSLPSGMNTGELFF. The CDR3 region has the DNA TGTGCCAGCAGCTTACCTAGCGGGATGAACACCGGGGAGCTGTTTTTT.